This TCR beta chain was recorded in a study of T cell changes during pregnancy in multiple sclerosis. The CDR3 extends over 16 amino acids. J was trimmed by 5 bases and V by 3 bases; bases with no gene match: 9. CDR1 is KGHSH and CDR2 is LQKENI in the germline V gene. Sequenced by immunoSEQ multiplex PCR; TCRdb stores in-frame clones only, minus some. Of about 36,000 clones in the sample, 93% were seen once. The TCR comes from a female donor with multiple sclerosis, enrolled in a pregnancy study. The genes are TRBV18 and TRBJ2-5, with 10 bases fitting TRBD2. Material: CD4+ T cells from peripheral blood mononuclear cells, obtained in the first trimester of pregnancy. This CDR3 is CASSPPSGGALETQYF. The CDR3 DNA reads TGTGCCAGCTCACCCCCCAGCGGGGGGGCGTTGGAGACCCAGTACTTC.